This is a list of T cell receptor beta chains from one sample in a study of blood T cell repertoires in COVID-19. Some clones are missing from TCRdb's copy, which holds only in-frame ones; the method was immunoSEQ multiplex PCR. This sample yields 250,000 to 400,000 clones, of which about 87% are seen a single time; 1.5% to 2% belongs to the top ten. Sequenced sample: peripheral blood. The receptor source for this set is a woman in her 30s with COVID-19, enrolled during active disease. Each CDR3 is given with its conserved first and last residue. Each record gives: J gene, D gene, V gene, clone size, CDR3 protein, CDR3 DNA. D genes are given only for firm matches. The size entry is marked missing in some rows and otherwise reads once, few, many or a size class.

J: TRBJ1-4
D: -
V: TRBV11-2
size: -
CDR3: CASSRWQSGGRGEKLFF
DNA: TGTGCCAGCAGCCGATGGCAGAGCGGCGGCCGGGGTGAAAAACTGTTTTTT

J: TRBJ2-5
D: -
V: TRBV3-1/TRBV3-2
size: -
CDR3: CASSQTGGETQYF
DNA: TGTGCCAGCAGCCAAACAGGAGGGGAGACCCAGTACTTC

J: TRBJ2-3
D: -
V: TRBV4-1
size: -
CDR3: CASSQVQTLTDTQYF
DNA: TGCGCCAGCAGCCAAGTGCAGACTCTCACAGATACGCAGTATTTT

J: TRBJ2-2
D: TRBD2
V: TRBV9
size: -
CDR3: CASSASAGVRTGELFF
DNA: TGTGCCAGCAGTGCCTCAGCGGGGGTGCGCACCGGGGAGCTGTTTTTT

J: TRBJ1-6
D: -
V: TRBV6-4
size: -
CDR3: CASRGDSFLNSPLHF
DNA: TGTGCCAGCAGGGGAGATTCGTTCCTCAATTCACCCCTCCACTTT

J: TRBJ1-2
D: -
V: TRBV7-8
size: -
CDR3: CASNLGQGDGYTF
DNA: TGTGCCAGCAACCTTGGCCAGGGTGATGGCTACACCTTC

J: TRBJ1-1
D: -
V: TRBV19
size: few
CDR3: CASSIVLRPNTEAFF
DNA: TGTGCCAGTAGTATTGTCCTCAGGCCGAACACTGAAGCTTTCTTT

J: TRBJ1-2
D: TRBD1
V: TRBV28
size: -
CDR3: CASSFPDRLSYGYTF
DNA: TGTGCCAGCAGTTTCCCGGACAGGCTGTCCTATGGCTACACCTTC

J: TRBJ2-5
D: -
V: TRBV3-1/TRBV3-2
size: -
CDR3: CASSPQGETQYF
DNA: TGTGCCAGCAGCCCCCAGGGAGAGACCCAGTACTTC

J: TRBJ2-3
D: TRBD1
V: TRBV2
size: -
CDR3: CASSALQGMWDTQYF
DNA: TGTGCCAGCAGTGCATTACAGGGGATGTGGGATACGCAGTATTTT

J: TRBJ2-3
D: TRBD2
V: TRBV18
size: -
CDR3: CASSPLGTSGAVQYF
DNA: TGTGCCAGCTCACCGCTTGGGACTAGCGGGGCCGTTCAGTATTTT

J: TRBJ1-4
D: -
V: TRBV3-1/TRBV3-2
size: few
CDR3: CASSPQGEKLFF
DNA: TGTGCCAGCAGCCCACAGGGTGAAAAACTGTTTTTT

J: TRBJ1-5
D: TRBD1
V: TRBV10-1
size: -
CDR3: CASSAQGSSGGNPNQPQHF
DNA: TGCGCCAGCAGCGCACAGGGCTCATCAGGGGGCAACCCCAATCAGCCCCAGCATTTT

J: TRBJ1-2
D: -
V: TRBV7-2
size: -
CDR3: CASSSLPGGAVYGYTF
DNA: TGTGCCAGCAGCTCACTCCCGGGTGGGGCCGTCTATGGCTACACCTTC

J: TRBJ1-1
D: -
V: TRBV11-2
size: -
CDR3: CASSENRANTEAFF
DNA: TGTGCCAGCAGCGAAAACAGGGCAAACACTGAAGCTTTCTTT

J: TRBJ2-1
D: TRBD2
V: TRBV10-3
size: -
CDR3: CAAGTSGYNEQFF
DNA: TGTGCCGCAGGGACTAGCGGGTACAATGAGCAGTTCTTC

J: TRBJ2-3
D: -
V: TRBV6-1
size: -
CDR3: CASSEAHGSTDTQYF
DNA: TGTGCCAGCAGTGAAGCGCACGGTAGCACAGATACGCAGTATTTT

J: TRBJ1-5
D: -
V: TRBV19
size: -
CDR3: CASMGVTGMGNQPQHF
DNA: TGTGCCAGTATGGGGGTTACAGGGATGGGCAATCAGCCCCAGCATTTT

J: TRBJ1-2
D: TRBD1
V: TRBV12-5
size: once
CDR3: CASGWGQGAGYTF
DNA: TGTGCTAGTGGTTGGGGACAGGGGGCTGGCTACACCTTC

J: TRBJ2-3
D: TRBD1
V: TRBV7-8
size: -
CDR3: CASRPGGPDTQYF
DNA: TGTGCCAGCAGGCCAGGGGGTCCAGATACGCAGTATTTT

J: TRBJ1-4
D: -
V: TRBV11-2
size: -
CDR3: CASSLVVGPAANEKLFF
DNA: TGTGCCAGCAGCTTAGTAGTGGGTCCCGCGGCTAATGAAAAACTGTTTTTT

J: TRBJ1-6
D: -
V: TRBV3-1/TRBV3-2
size: -
CDR3: CASSQDLGGPLHF
DNA: TGTGCCAGCAGCCAGGACTTGGGCGGTCCCCTCCACTTT

J: TRBJ2-7
D: TRBD2
V: TRBV4-1
size: few
CDR3: CASSQDDGGGRLSYEQYF
DNA: TGCGCCAGCAGCCAAGATGATGGGGGGGGTCGTCTCTCCTACGAGCAGTACTTC

J: TRBJ2-5
D: -
V: TRBV12-2
size: -
CDR3: CASRLGRGYGELQETQYF
DNA: TGTGCAAGTCGCTTAGGGAGGGGCTACGGCGAACTCCAAGAGACCCAGTACTTC

J: TRBJ1-3
D: -
V: TRBV11-3
size: -
CDR3: CASSPGGSGNTIYF
DNA: TGTGCCAGCAGTCCAGGAGGTTCCGGAAACACCATATATTTT

J: TRBJ2-2
D: TRBD2
V: TRBV27
size: once
CDR3: CASSLSGLATPMGLGELFF
DNA: TGTGCCAGCAGTTTATCCGGACTAGCTACCCCCATGGGGCTCGGGGAGCTGTTTTTT

J: TRBJ2-1
D: TRBD1
V: TRBV15
size: -
CDR3: CATTGQGRNEQFF
DNA: TGTGCCACCACGGGACAGGGAAGGAATGAGCAGTTCTTC

J: TRBJ2-1
D: TRBD1
V: TRBV19
size: -
CDR3: CASSARQGISNEQFF
DNA: TGTGCCAGTAGTGCCCGACAGGGTATAAGCAATGAGCAGTTCTTC

J: TRBJ1-1
D: -
V: TRBV2
size: -
CDR3: CASTGEVNTEAFF
DNA: TGTGCCAGCACGGGGGAGGTGAACACTGAAGCTTTCTTT

J: TRBJ2-1
D: -
V: TRBV5-1
size: -
CDR3: CASSVPTGMGSYNEQFF
DNA: TGCGCCAGCAGCGTACCAACAGGGATGGGATCCTACAATGAGCAGTTCTTC

J: TRBJ1-2
D: -
V: TRBV6-6
size: -
CDR3: CASSPLGLGIYGYTF
DNA: TGTGCCAGCAGTCCTCTCGGACTGGGGATCTATGGCTACACCTTC

J: TRBJ2-7
D: -
V: TRBV9
size: -
CDR3: CASSVAGDPLDEQYF
DNA: TGTGCCAGCAGCGTAGCGGGGGACCCCCTTGACGAGCAGTACTTC

J: TRBJ1-1
D: -
V: TRBV5-1
size: -
CDR3: CASSLTGNTEAFF
DNA: TGCGCCAGCAGCTTGACAGGGAACACTGAAGCTTTCTTT

J: TRBJ1-1
D: -
V: TRBV30
size: -
CDR3: CAWSGPRTGRHTEAFF
DNA: TGTGCCTGGAGTGGCCCTAGGACGGGGAGGCACACTGAAGCTTTCTTT

J: TRBJ2-1
D: -
V: TRBV6-6
size: -
CDR3: CASSYGGNEQFF
DNA: TGTGCCAGCAGTTACGGAGGGAATGAGCAGTTCTTC

J: TRBJ2-7
D: TRBD1
V: TRBV7-8
size: -
CDR3: CASSLWTGGQGEQYF
DNA: TGTGCCAGCAGCTTATGGACAGGGGGCCAAGGAGAGCAGTACTTC